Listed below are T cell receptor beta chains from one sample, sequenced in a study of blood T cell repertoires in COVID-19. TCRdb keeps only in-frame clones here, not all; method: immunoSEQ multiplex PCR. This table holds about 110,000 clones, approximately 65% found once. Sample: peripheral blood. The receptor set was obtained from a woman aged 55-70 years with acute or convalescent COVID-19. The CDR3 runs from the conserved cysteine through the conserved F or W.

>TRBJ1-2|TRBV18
CASSPPITGMVYGYTF
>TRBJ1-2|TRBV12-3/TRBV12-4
CATWWGVGYTF
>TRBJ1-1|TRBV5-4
CASSYPGYEDTEAFF
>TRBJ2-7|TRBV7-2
CASSLAVSGTYSYEQYF
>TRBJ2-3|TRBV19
CASRKEGYTDTQYF
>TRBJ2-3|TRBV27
CASSSLTRQYNTDTQYF
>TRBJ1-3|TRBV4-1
CASSQDGTAGNTIYF
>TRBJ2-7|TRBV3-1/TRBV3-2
CASSQDRLGTGSYEQYF
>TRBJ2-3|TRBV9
CASSVGQGTDTQYF
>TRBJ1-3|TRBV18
CASSPGQTRNTIYF
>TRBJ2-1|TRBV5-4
CASRAPGGEGNEQFF
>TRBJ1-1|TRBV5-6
CASSLRGLNTEAFF
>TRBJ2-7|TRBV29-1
CSVAGISYEQYF
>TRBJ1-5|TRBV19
CATKRDRVAPQHF
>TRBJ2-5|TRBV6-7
CASSYSIPAGGQETQYF
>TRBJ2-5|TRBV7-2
CASSPAETQYF
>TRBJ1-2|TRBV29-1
CSVGASNYGYTF
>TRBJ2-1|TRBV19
CASSIQASGVVNEQFF
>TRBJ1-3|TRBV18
CASSPGAATSGNTIYF
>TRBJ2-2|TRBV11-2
CASSLYGGGLNTGELFF
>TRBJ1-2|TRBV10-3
CAISGNGDGYTF
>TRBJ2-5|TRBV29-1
CSVPTGGETQYF
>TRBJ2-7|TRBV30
CAWSHRGYEQYF
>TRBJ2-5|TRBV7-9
CASSATSSKETQYF
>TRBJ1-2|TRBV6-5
CASMRGQGNYGYTF
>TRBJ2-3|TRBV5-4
CASSLASAGGSTTDTQYF
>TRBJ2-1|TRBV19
CASSRGAGGRSYNEQFF
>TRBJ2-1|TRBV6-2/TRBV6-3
CASSLNEHNEQFF
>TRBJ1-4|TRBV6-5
CASSSSGGFWEKLFF
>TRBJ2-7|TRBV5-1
CASSVGRRRDRGGEQYF
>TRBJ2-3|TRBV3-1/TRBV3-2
CASSQDERGGHTDTQYF
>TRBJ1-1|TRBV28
CASSLGGLGLYTEAFF
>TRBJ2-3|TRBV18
CASSPPTRVVDTQYF